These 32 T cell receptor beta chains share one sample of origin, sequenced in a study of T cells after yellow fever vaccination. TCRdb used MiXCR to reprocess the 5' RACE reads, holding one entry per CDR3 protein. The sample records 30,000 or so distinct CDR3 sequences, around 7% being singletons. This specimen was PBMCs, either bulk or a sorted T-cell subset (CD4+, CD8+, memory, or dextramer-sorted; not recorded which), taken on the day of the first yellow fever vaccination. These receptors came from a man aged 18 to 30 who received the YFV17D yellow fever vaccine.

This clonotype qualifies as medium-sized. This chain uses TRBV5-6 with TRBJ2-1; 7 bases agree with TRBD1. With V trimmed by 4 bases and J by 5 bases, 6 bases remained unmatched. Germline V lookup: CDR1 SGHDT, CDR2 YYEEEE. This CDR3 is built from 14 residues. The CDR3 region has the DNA TGTGCCAGCAGCCCGCCGGGACAGCACAATGAGCAGTTCTTC. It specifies CASSPPGQHNEQFF.

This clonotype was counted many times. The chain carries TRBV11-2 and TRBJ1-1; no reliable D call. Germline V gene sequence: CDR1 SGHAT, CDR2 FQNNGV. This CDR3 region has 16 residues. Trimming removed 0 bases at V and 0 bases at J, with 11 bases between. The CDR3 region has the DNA TGTGCCAGCAGCTTAGAGTTTGGAAAAATGAACACTGAAGCTTTCTTT. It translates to CASSLEFGKMNTEAFF.

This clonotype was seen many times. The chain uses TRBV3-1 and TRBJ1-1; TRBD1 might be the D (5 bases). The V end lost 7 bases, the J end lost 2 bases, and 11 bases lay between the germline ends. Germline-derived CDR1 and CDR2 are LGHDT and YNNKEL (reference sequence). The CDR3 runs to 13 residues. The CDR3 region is CASTNQGNTEAFF. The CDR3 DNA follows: TGTGCCAGCACCAATCAGGGTAACACTGAAGCTTTCTTT. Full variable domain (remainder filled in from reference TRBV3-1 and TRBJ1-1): DTAVSQTPKYLVTQMGNDKSIKCEQNLGHDTMYWYKQDSKKFLKIMFSYNNKELIINETVPNRFSPKSPDKAHLNLHINSLELGDSAVYFCASTNQGNTEAFFGQGTRLTVV.

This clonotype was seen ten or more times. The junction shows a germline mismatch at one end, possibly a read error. The CDR3 region is CATSRPPDTHNFF. The DNA of the CDR3 is TGTGCCACCAGCAGACCACCGGACACCCACAACTTCTTC. The V gene is TRBV15, the J gene TRBJ1-2; tentative D call: TRBD1 (5 bases). Germline assignment: CDR1 LNHNV and CDR2 YYDKDF (reference sequence). The CDR3 loop spans 13 amino acids.

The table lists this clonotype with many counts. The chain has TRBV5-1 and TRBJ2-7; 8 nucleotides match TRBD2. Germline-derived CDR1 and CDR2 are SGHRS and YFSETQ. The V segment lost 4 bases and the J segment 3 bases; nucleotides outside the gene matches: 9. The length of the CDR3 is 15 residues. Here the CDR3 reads CASSEERGPNYEQYV. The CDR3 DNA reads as TGCGCCAGCAGCGAAGAGCGGGGGCCCAACTACGAGCAGTACGTC.

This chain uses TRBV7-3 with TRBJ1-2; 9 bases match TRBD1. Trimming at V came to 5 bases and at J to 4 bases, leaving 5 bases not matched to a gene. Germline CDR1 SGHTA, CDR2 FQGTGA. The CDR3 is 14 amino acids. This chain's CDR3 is CASSVSGQGYGYTF. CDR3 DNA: TGTGCCAGCAGCGTGTCGGGACAGGGCTATGGCTACACCTTC.

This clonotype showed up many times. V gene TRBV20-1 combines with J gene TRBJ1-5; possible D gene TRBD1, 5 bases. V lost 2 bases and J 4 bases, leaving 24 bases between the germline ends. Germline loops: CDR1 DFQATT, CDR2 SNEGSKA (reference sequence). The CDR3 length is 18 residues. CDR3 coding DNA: TGCAGTGCTAGAAAACTCCTCCGGGGGAGGAAGGTTAATCAGCCCCAGCATTTT. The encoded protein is CSARKLLRGRKVNQPQHF.

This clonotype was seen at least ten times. The CDR3 region is CSAPSSLAGDTQYF. The CDR3 DNA reads TGCAGTGCCCCCTCCTCTCTAGCGGGAGATACGCAGTATTTT. The chain combines TRBV20-1 with TRBJ2-3; 8 positions agree with TRBD2. V was pared by 6 bases and J by 5 bases, with 10 bases of the junction left unmatched. The germline V gene encodes CDR1 DFQATT and CDR2 SNEGSKA (reference sequence). The CDR3 is 14 amino acids.

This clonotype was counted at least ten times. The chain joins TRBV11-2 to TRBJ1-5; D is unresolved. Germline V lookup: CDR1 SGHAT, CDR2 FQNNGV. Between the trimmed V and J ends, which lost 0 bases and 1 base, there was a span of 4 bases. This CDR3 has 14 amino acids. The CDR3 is CASSLEVSNQPQHF. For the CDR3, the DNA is TGTGCCAGCAGCTTAGAAGTCAGCAATCAGCCCCAGCATTTT. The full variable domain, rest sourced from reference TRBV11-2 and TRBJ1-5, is EAGVAQSPRYKIIEKRQSVAFWCNPISGHATLYWYQQILGQGPKLLIQFQNNGVVDDSQLPKDRFSAERLKGVDSTLKIQPAKLEDSAVYLCASSLEVSNQPQHFGDGTRLSIL.

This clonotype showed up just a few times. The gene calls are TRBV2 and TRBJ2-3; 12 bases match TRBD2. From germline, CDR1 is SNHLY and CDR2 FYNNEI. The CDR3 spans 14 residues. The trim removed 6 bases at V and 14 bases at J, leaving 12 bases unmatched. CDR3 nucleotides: TGTGCCAGCAGCGGTCTGACTAGCGGGGGCCCGGGGTATTTT. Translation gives CASSGLTSGGPGYF.

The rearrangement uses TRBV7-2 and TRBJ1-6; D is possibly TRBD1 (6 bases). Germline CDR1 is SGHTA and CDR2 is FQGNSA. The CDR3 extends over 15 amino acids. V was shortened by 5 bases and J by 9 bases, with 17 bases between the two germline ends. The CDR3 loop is CASSGRDILSSPLHF. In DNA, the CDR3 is TGTGCCAGCAGCGGCCGGGACATACTGAGTTCACCCCTCCACTTT.

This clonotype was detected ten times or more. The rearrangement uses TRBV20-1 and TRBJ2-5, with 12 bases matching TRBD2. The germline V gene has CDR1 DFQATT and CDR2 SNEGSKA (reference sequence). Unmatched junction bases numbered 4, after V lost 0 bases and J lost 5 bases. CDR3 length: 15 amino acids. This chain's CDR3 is CSARDTSGGRETQYF. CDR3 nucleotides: TGCAGTGCTAGAGATACTAGCGGGGGGAGGGAGACCCAGTACTTC.

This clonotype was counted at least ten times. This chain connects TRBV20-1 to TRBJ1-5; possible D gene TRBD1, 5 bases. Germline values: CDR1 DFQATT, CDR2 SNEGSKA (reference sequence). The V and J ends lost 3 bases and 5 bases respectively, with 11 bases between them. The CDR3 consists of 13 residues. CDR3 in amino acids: CSARTVWDQPQHF. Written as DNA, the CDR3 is TGCAGTGCTAGGACAGTGTGGGATCAGCCCCAGCATTTT.

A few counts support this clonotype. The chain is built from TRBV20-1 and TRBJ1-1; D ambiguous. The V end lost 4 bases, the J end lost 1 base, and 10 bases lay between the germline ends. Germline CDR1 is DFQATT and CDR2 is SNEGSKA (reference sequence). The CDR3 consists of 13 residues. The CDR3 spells CSANPNTNTEAFF. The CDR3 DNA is TGCAGTGCTAACCCCAACACGAACACTGAAGCTTTCTTT.

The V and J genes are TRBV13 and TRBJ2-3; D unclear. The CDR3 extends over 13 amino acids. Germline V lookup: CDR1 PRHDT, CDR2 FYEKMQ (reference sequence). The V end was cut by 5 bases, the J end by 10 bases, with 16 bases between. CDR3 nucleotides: TGTGCCAGCAGCCCAAGCTGGGTTTCAGCGCAGTATTTT. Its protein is CASSPSWVSAQYF.

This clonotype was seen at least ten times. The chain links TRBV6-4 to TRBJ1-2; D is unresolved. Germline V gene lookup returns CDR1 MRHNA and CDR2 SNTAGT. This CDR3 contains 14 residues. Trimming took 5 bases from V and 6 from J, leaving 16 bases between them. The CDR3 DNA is TGTGCCAGCAGTCCCGGGTCCCCGGAGGATGGCTACACCTTC. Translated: CASSPGSPEDGYTF.

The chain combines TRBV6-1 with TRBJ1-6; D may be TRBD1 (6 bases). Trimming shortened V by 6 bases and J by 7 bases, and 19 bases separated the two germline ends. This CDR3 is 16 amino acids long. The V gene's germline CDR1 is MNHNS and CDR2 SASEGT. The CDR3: CASSDQGGLTNSPLHF. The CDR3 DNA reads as TGTGCCAGCAGCGATCAAGGGGGTCTGACCAATTCACCCCTCCACTTT.

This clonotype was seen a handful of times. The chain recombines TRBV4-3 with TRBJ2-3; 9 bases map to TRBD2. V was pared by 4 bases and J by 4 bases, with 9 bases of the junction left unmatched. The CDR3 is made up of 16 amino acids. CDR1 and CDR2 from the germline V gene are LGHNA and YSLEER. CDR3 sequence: CASSRLGGGGPDTQYF. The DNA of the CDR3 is TGCGCCAGCAGCCGACTAGGCGGGGGGGGACCAGATACGCAGTATTTT.

The CDR3 DNA is TGTGCCAGCAGCTCCGGGGGGGCCATAGAGACCCAGTACTTC. It encodes CASSSGGAIETQYF. This chain uses TRBV7-2 with TRBJ2-5; the match to TRBD2 covers 8 bases. Germline loops: CDR1 SGHTA, CDR2 FQGNSA. This CDR3 has 14 amino acids. Trimming cost V 4 bases and J 4 bases; bases outside gene matches: 5.

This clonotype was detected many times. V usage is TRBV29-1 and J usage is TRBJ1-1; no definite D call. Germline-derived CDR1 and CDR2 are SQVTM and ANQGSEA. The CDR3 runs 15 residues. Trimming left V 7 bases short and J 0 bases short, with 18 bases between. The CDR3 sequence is CSAMAGWAMNTEAFF. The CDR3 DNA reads TGCAGCGCGATGGCGGGGTGGGCCATGAACACTGAAGCTTTCTTT.

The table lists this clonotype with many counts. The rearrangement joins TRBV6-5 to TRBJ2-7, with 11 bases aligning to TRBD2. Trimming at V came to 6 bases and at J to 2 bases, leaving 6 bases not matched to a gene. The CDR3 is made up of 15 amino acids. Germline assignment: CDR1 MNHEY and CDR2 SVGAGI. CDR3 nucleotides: TGTGCCAGCAGCCGTAGCGGGGGGGCGGCCTACGAGCAGTACTTC. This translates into CASSRSGGAAYEQYF.

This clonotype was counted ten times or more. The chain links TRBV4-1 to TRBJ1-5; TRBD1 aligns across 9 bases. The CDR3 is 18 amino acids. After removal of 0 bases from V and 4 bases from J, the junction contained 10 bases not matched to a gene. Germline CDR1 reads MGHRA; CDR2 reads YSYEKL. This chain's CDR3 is CASSQDRQGGWENQPQHF. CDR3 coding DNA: TGCGCCAGCAGCCAAGACCGACAGGGGGGTTGGGAGAATCAGCCCCAGCATTTT.

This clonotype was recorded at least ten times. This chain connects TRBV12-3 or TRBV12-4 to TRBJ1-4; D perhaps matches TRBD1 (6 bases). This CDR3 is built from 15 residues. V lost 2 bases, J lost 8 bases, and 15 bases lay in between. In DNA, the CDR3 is TGTGCCAGCAGTTTAAACGGGGGCATGGGAGAAAAACTGTTTTTT. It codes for CASSLNGGMGEKLFF.

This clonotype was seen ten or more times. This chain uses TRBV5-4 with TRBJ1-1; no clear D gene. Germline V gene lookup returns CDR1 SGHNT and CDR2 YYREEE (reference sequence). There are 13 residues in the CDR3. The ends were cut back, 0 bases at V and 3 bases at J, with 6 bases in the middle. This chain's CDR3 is CASSLVKDTEAFF. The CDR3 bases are TGTGCCAGCAGCTTGGTCAAAGACACTGAAGCTTTCTTT.

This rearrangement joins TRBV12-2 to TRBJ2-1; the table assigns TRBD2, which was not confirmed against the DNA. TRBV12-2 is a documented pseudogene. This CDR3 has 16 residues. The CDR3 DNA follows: TGTGCAAGTCGCAAGCGCTTTAGCGGGGCCTACAATGAGCAGTTCTTC. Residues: CASRKRFSGAYNEQFF.

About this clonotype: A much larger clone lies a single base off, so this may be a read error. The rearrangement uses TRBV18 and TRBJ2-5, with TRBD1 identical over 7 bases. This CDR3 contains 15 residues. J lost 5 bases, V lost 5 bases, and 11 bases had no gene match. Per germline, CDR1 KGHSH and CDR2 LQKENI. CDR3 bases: TGTGCCAGCTCAGAATCGACAGGGTGCAGGGAGACCCAGTACTTC. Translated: CASSESTGCRETQYF.

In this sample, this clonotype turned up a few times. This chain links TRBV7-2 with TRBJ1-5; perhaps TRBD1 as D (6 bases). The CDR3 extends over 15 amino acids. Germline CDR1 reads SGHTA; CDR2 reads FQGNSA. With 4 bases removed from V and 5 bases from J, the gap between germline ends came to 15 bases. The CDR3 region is CASSYVGGAYQPQHF. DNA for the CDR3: TGTGCCAGCAGCTACGTCGGGGGCGCGTATCAGCCCCAGCATTTT. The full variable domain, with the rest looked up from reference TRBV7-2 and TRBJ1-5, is GAGVSQSPSNKVTEKGKDVELRCDPISGHTALYWYRQSLGQGLEFLIYFQGNSAPDKSGLPSDRFSAERTGGSVSTLTIQRTQQEDSAVYLCASSYVGGAYQPQHFGDGTRLSIL.

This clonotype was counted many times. The CDR3 is CASSQSGGVTNEKLFF. DNA for the CDR3: TGCGCCAGCAGCCAATCCGGGGGCGTAACTAATGAAAAACTGTTTTTT. V and J are TRBV4-3 and TRBJ1-4, with a weak D call TRBD1 (6 bases). CDR3 size: 16 residues. Trimming left V 2 bases short and J 1 base short, with 11 bases between. Germline-derived CDR1 and CDR2 are LGHNA and YSLEER.

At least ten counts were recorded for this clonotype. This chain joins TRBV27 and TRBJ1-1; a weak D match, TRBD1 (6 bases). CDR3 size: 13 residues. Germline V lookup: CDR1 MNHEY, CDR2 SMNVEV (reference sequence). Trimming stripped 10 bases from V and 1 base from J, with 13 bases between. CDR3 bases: TGTGCCACCAGGGGAACGGCGAACACTGAAGCTTTCTTT. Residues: CATRGTANTEAFF.

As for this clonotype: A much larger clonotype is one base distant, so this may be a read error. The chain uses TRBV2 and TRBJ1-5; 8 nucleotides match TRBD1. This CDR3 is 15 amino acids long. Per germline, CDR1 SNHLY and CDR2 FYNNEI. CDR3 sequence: CASQEDRVGKQPQHF. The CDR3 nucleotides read TGTGCCAGCCAGGAGGACAGGGTAGGCAAGCAGCCCCAGCATTTT.

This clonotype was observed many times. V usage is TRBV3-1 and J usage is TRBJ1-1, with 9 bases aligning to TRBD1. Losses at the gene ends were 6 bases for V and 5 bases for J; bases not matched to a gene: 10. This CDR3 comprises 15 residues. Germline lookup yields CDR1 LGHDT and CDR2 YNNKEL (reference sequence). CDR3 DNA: TGTGCCAGCAGGCCCTCGGGACAGGGAGAGACTGAAGCTTTCTTT. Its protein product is CASRPSGQGETEAFF.

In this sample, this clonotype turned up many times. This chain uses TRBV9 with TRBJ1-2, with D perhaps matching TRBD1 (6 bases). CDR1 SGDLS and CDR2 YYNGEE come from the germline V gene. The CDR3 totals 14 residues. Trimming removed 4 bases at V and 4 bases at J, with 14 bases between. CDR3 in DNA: TGTGCCAGCAGCCCGAGGACAGACGTCTATGGCTACACCTTC. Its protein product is CASSPRTDVYGYTF.